Below are 30 T cell receptor beta chains sequenced from a single sample in a study of cytomegalovirus exposure and HLA in healthy donors (dated by TCRdb to the late 2010s). The method behind the library was the immunoSEQ multiplex PCR assay. A mixture of 60 forward primers for TCR Vbeta segments and 13 reverse primers for TCR Jbeta segments was used in the multiplex PCR. TCRdb retrieved this table from immuneACCESS and kept in-frame rearrangements only. Not all clones are present; in checked studies, unresolved V genes account for under half, and no reason is known for the remainder. In this sample the table shows roughly 80,000 clones, about 74% of which occur a single time. Together, the top ten hold about 6.2% of the sample. Input material: PBMCs. The receptors were gathered from a woman in her 50s in good health and CMV-seropositive.

The chain joins TRBV4-1 to TRBJ1-2, with 12 bases lining up with TRBD1. V shed 3 bases and J 7 bases; nucleotides not matched to a gene: 3. The CDR3 sequence is 14 residues long. Germline V gene lookup returns CDR1 MGHRA and CDR2 YSYEKL. CDR3 region: CASSQRDRGLGYTF. CDR3 DNA sequence: TGCGCCAGCAGCCAGCGGGACAGGGGGCTTGGCTACACCTTC.

The chain employs TRBV4-1 and TRBJ2-7; 7 bases agree with TRBD1. The CDR3 runs to 15 residues. With V trimmed by 1 base and J by 3 bases, 6 bases remained unmatched. Germline V gene lookup returns CDR1 MGHRA and CDR2 YSYEKL. The CDR3 loop reads CASSQATGIIYEQYF. The CDR3 DNA is TGCGCCAGCAGCCAAGCGACAGGGATTATCTACGAGCAGTACTTC.

This clone appeared once. CDR3 residues: CASGFKAYEQFF. CDR3 coding DNA: TGTGCTAGTGGTTTCAAAGCATATGAGCAGTTCTTC. The rearrangement uses TRBV12-5 and TRBJ2-1, with D unresolved. The CDR3 length is 12 residues. The V and J ends lost 3 bases and 8 bases respectively, with 8 bases between them. The germline gives CDR1 LGHNT, CDR2 FRNRAP.

This clone was observed a few times. V usage is TRBV7-9 and J usage is TRBJ2-5; 8 positions agree with TRBD2. The V segment lost 1 base and the J segment 3 bases; nucleotides outside the gene matches: 4. CDR1 is SEHNR, CDR2 FQNEAQ, per germline (reference sequence). The CDR3 is made up of 15 amino acids. CDR3 nucleotides: TGTGCCAGCAGCTTAGGCGGGGGGACTGAAGAGACCCAGTACTTC. Amino acids: CASSLGGGTEETQYF.

There are a few counts of this clone. The chain joins TRBV18 to TRBJ2-7, with 7 positions matching TRBD1. The CDR3 has 13 residues. The trim removed 4 bases at V and 1 base at J, leaving 1 base unmatched. From germline, CDR1 is KGHSH and CDR2 LQKENI. CDR3 bases: TGTGCCAGCTCACGGACAGGTTCCTACGAGCAGTACTTC. Protein sequence: CASSRTGSYEQYF. Variable domain in full (rest from reference TRBV18 and TRBJ2-7): NAGVMQNPRHLVRRRGQEARLRCSPMKGHSHVYWYRQLPEEGLKFMVYLQKENIIDESGMPKERFSAEFPKEGPSILRIQQVVRGDSAAYFCASSRTGSYEQYFGPGTRLTVT.

This clone has only one observation. This sequence joins TRBV10-1 and TRBJ2-7, with 9 bases that match TRBD2. J gave up 4 bases and V 5 bases, and 6 bases lay outside the gene matches. The germline gives CDR1 WNHNN, CDR2 SYGVQD (reference sequence). The CDR3 spans 14 residues. CDR3 bases: TGCGCCAGCAGTAGACTAGCGGCGCCTTACGAGCAGTACTTC. Encoded protein: CASSRLAAPYEQYF.

J is TRBJ2-3 and V is TRBV7-3, with 13 bases aligning to TRBD2. Germline CDR1 is SGHTA and CDR2 is FQGTGA. The V segment lost 5 bases and the J segment 5 bases; nucleotides outside the gene matches: 7. The CDR3 extends over 16 amino acids. The CDR3 here is CASSTGLAGVLDTQYF. DNA of the CDR3: TGTGCCAGCAGCACCGGACTAGCGGGAGTGTTAGATACGCAGTATTTT.

The chain couples TRBV2 to TRBJ1-6; TRBD1 matches 7 bases. The CDR3 consists of 15 residues. Germline loops: CDR1 SNHLY, CDR2 FYNNEI. V shed 8 bases, J shed 5 bases, and the junction held 9 bases outside the gene matches. The CDR3 reads CASHSGTVHNSPLHF. The CDR3 DNA is TGTGCCAGCCACTCAGGGACAGTGCATAATTCACCCCTCCACTTT.

V gene TRBV5-1 combines with J gene TRBJ1-4; 10 positions agree with TRBD1. The CDR3 has 14 amino acids. CDR1 SGHRS and CDR2 YFSETQ come from the germline V gene. V was clipped by 4 bases and J by 7 bases; unmatched bases: 4. The chain's CDR3 is CASSRTGGGEKLFF. CDR3 DNA: TGCGCCAGCAGCCGGACAGGGGGTGGTGAAAAACTGTTTTTT.

This clone was seen a few times. The genes are TRBV6-5 and TRBJ1-2; TRBD1 agrees at 10 bases. Per the germline V gene, CDR1 is MNHEY and CDR2 is SVGAGI. The CDR3 contains 14 residues. The V segment lost 5 bases and the J segment 3 bases; nucleotides outside the gene matches: 3. DNA for the CDR3: TGTGCCAGCAGTGCGGGGACAGGGGACTATGGCTACACCTTC. Translation: CASSAGTGDYGYTF.

This clone was seen just once. This sequence joins TRBV27 and TRBJ1-5; tentative D call: TRBD1 (5 bases). Germline assignment: CDR1 MNHEY and CDR2 SMNVEV (reference sequence). Trimming took 4 bases from V and 2 from J, leaving 12 bases between them. This CDR3 comprises 15 residues. The CDR3: CASSWGGAGNQPQHF. The CDR3 DNA follows: TGTGCCAGCAGTTGGGGGGGTGCCGGCAATCAGCCCCAGCATTTT.

The gene calls are TRBV10-1 and TRBJ2-7, with 9 nucleotides matching TRBD2. Germline CDR1 is WNHNN and CDR2 is SYGVQD (reference sequence). This CDR3 contains 17 residues. V was clipped by 2 bases and J by 6 bases; unmatched bases: 14. The CDR3 coding sequence is TGCGCCAGCAGTGAGGGGGGACTGGGACTAGCACAGGTCGAGCAGTACTTC. The encoded protein is CASSEGGLGLAQVEQYF.

The table lists this clone with a count of one. This CDR3 is CASRTGVQPQHF. CDR3 DNA: TGTGCCAGCAGGACAGGGGTCCAGCCCCAGCATTTT. V is TRBV19 and J is TRBJ1-5; 9 bases match TRBD1. The CDR3 runs 12 residues. V lost 9 bases, J lost 7 bases, and 4 bases stayed unmatched. In germline, CDR1 is LNHDA, CDR2 SQIVND (reference sequence).

This chain joins TRBV2 and TRBJ2-7; perhaps TRBD1 as D (6 bases). The CDR3 is 16 amino acids. The V end was cut by 7 bases, the J end by 0 bases, with 19 bases between. Germline CDR1 reads SNHLY; CDR2 reads FYNNEI. The CDR3 spells CASKSPPGHLSYEQYF. CDR3 bases: TGTGCCAGCAAATCCCCTCCGGGACACCTCTCCTACGAGCAGTACTTC.

This clone was counted once. The CDR3 spells CASSTQRKTGTAEAFF. The DNA of the CDR3 is TGTGCCAGCAGCACGCAGAGGAAGACAGGGACCGCTGAAGCTTTCTTT. This chain joins TRBV21-1 and TRBJ1-1; TRBD1, the D gene given by the table, was not confirmed from the DNA. TRBV21-1 represents a pseudogene. The CDR3 extends over 16 amino acids.

The rearrangement uses TRBV19 and TRBJ2-3; 11 bases fit TRBD2. J lost 2 bases, V lost 3 bases, and 4 bases had no gene match. Germline lookup yields CDR1 LNHDA and CDR2 SQIVND (reference sequence). The CDR3 length is 16 residues. The CDR3 DNA reads as TGTGCCAGTAGTATGCTAGCGGGAGGACTCACAGATACGCAGTATTTT. The encoded protein is CASSMLAGGLTDTQYF.

A few counts support this clone. The V call is TRBV18, the J call TRBJ2-7, with D uncertain. V gave up 1 base and J gave up 2 bases, with 6 bases separating them. The CDR3 extends over 13 amino acids. Germline CDR1 reads KGHSH; CDR2 reads LQKENI. This chain's CDR3 is CASSPRGPYEQYF. For the CDR3, the DNA is TGTGCCAGCTCACCACGAGGTCCCTACGAGCAGTACTTC.

The V and J genes are TRBV7-2 and TRBJ2-5, with 10 bases that match TRBD2. The germline V gene has CDR1 SGHTA and CDR2 FQGNSA. Unmatched junction bases numbered 10, after V lost 2 bases and J lost 7 bases. The CDR3 loop spans 16 amino acids. Here the CDR3 DNA reads TGTGCCAGCAGCTTATGGGCGCTAGCGGGAGATACGACCCAGTACTTC. Translating it yields CASSLWALAGDTTQYF. Drawing the rest from reference TRBV7-2 and TRBJ2-5, the complete variable domain is GAGVSQSPSNKVTEKGKDVELRCDPISGHTALYWYRQSLGQGLEFLIYFQGNSAPDKSGLPSDRFSAERTGGSVSTLTIQRTQQEDSAVYLCASSLWALAGDTTQYFGPGTRLLVL.

This clone was picked up a small number of times. The chain joins TRBV7-3 to TRBJ2-1; D possibly corresponds to TRBD2 (6 bases). V shed 0 bases and J shed 4 bases, with 10 bases lying between them. The germline V gene has CDR1 SGHTA and CDR2 FQGTGA. CDR3 length: 15 residues. The DNA for the CDR3 is TGTGCCAGCAGCTTAACTCGCGGGATTTACAATGAGCAGTTCTTC. As protein: CASSLTRGIYNEQFF.

With regard to this clone: A much larger clone lies a single base off, so this may be a read error. The chain links TRBV7-3 to TRBJ1-1; 9 bases match TRBD1. There are 13 residues in the CDR3. Losses at the gene ends were 2 bases for V and 5 bases for J; bases not matched to a gene: 0. In germline, CDR1 is SGHTA, CDR2 FQGTGA. The CDR3 reads CASSLDRGTEAFF. CDR3 bases: TGTGCCAGCAGCTTAGACAGGGGGACTGAAGCTTTCTTT. Full variable domain (missing parts from reference TRBV7-3 and TRBJ1-1): GAGVSQTPSNKVTEKGKYVELRCDPISGHTALYWYRQSLGQGPEFLIYFQGTGAADDSGLPNDRFFAVRPEGSVSTLKIQRTERGDSAVYLCASSLDRGTEAFFGQGTRLTVV.

This clone was detected only a few times. The chain is built from TRBV7-6 and TRBJ1-2; tentative D call: TRBD1 (6 bases). This CDR3 is built from 15 residues. V lost 0 bases and J lost 3, with 11 bases in between. Germline V lookup: CDR1 SGHVS, CDR2 FNYEAQ. As DNA, the CDR3 is TGTGCCAGCAGCTTAGCCATGGGGGCGGACTATGGCTACACCTTC. This codes for CASSLAMGADYGYTF.

The V call is TRBV18, the J call TRBJ2-1; 7 bases align to TRBD2. Trimming took 3 bases from V and 3 from J; bases not matched to a gene: 5. The length of the CDR3 is 15 residues. CDR1 is KGHSH, CDR2 LQKENI, per germline. CDR3 in amino acids: CASSPLAARYNEQFF. The CDR3 DNA is TGTGCCAGCTCACCCCTAGCGGCGCGCTACAATGAGCAGTTCTTC.

This clone came up a few times. The genes are TRBV11-3 and TRBJ2-7, with 11 nucleotides matching TRBD2. CDR3 length: 17 residues. V trimming: 1 base; J trimming: 2 bases; junction bases outside the gene matches: 7. Germline loops: CDR1 SGHNT, CDR2 YENEEA. Here the CDR3 reads CASSLVGGLAVAYEQYF. The DNA of the CDR3 is TGTGCCAGCAGCTTAGTAGGGGGACTAGCGGTCGCCTACGAGCAGTACTTC.

CDR3 sequence (DNA): TGTGCCAGCAGAGAGTCAGCGTACGAGCAGTACTTC. Its translation is CASRESAYEQYF. V and J are TRBV6-1 and TRBJ2-7; no definite D call. The CDR3 covers 12 residues. Germline values: CDR1 MNHNS, CDR2 SASEGT. V lost 6 bases and J 4 bases, leaving 10 bases between the germline ends.

The rearrangement uses TRBV5-4 and TRBJ1-4; TRBD1 matches at 11 bases. Germline V CDR1 and CDR2: SGHNT, YYREEE (reference sequence). The trim removed 4 bases at V and 7 bases at J, leaving 3 bases unmatched. The CDR3 is made up of 14 amino acids. CDR3 in DNA: TGTGCCAGCAGCCCGGGACAGGGGGGTGAAAAACTGTTTTTT. Encoded protein: CASSPGQGGEKLFF.

The chain recombines TRBV9 with TRBJ2-3, with 9 bases lining up with TRBD2. Trimming removed 8 bases from V and 4 bases from J; junction bases left unmatched: 5. Germline-derived CDR1 and CDR2 are SGDLS and YYNGEE. The CDR3 runs 13 residues. The CDR3 sequence is CASSSGNADTQYF. The CDR3 DNA follows: TGTGCCAGTTCTAGCGGGAACGCAGATACGCAGTATTTT.

The chain carries TRBV5-6 and TRBJ1-2; D is ambiguous. The germline gives CDR1 SGHDT, CDR2 YYEEEE. This CDR3 contains 14 residues. The V and J ends lost 2 bases and 2 bases respectively, with 10 bases between them. The CDR3 DNA reads as TGTGCCAGCAGCTTCGGGGATGGAAACTATGGCTACACCTTC. Its protein product is CASSFGDGNYGYTF.

This rearrangement joins TRBV18 to TRBJ1-1, with D uncertain. The length of the CDR3 is 15 residues. The V end was cut by 0 bases, the J end by 2 bases, with 10 bases between. The germline V gene encodes CDR1 KGHSH and CDR2 LQKENI. The CDR3 coding sequence is TGTGCCAGCTCACCACCAGGAGTGATCAACACTGAAGCTTTCTTT. This translates into CASSPPGVINTEAFF.

The chain recombines TRBV7-5 with TRBJ1-6; the tabulated D call, TRBD1, remains unverified against the DNA. TRBV7-5 is recorded as a pseudogene. CDR3 length: 18 amino acids. The CDR3 protein is CARSLDCQGHSYNSPLHF. The CDR3 DNA sequence: TGTGCCAGAAGCTTAGATTGTCAGGGCCACTCCTATAATTCACCCCTCCACTTT.

The V and J genes are TRBV28 and TRBJ2-7, with 9 positions matching TRBD1. Germline V gene data show CDR1 as MDHEN and CDR2 as SYDVKM. V dropped 6 bases and J dropped 4; count of bases not matched to a gene: 13. This CDR3 comprises 16 residues. CDR3 residues: CASRLGAGQGRYEQYF. The DNA for the CDR3 is TGTGCCAGCAGACTAGGGGCGGGACAGGGTCGGTACGAGCAGTACTTC.